This is a list of T cell receptor beta chains from one sample in a study of cytomegalovirus exposure and HLA in healthy donors. The data were produced by immunoSEQ multiplex PCR, yet TCRdb's version contains in-frame clones alone and is incomplete. This table has approximately 160,000 clones, roughly 80% appearing once. The specimen sequenced was PBMCs. The receptors were gathered from a human donor in good health. Each CDR3 is given with its conserved first and last residue. Fields, in order: V gene, clone size, D gene, J gene, CDR3 protein, CDR3 DNA. D genes are given only for firm matches. Size tells how often a clone was seen (once, few, many) or the class of an expanded clone, and some rows leave it out.

TRBV6-5	NA	NA	TRBJ2-1	CASSYSNYNEQFF	TGTGCCAGCAGTTACTCTAACTACAATGAGCAGTTCTTC
TRBV2	NA	TRBD2	TRBJ2-7	CASREGGGLAGLVPSYEQYF	TGTGCCAGCAGGGAAGGGGGTGGACTAGCGGGTTTGGTCCCATCCTACGAGCAGTACTTC
TRBV14	NA	TRBD1	TRBJ2-7	CASSHRTGISYEQYF	TGTGCCAGCAGCCATCGGACAGGGATCTCCTACGAGCAGTACTTC
TRBV4-3	few	NA	TRBJ2-3	CASSQGGSTDTQYF	TGCGCCAGCAGCCAAGGAGGGTCCACAGATACGCAGTATTTT
TRBV4-1	NA	NA	TRBJ2-1	CASSHVVSGSEQFF	TGCGCCAGCAGCCATGTTGTTTCGGGGAGCGAGCAGTTCTTC
TRBV4-3	NA	TRBD1	TRBJ1-6	CASSQDLGTANSPLHF	TGCGCCAGCAGCCAAGATTTGGGGACAGCCAATTCACCCCTCCACTTT
TRBV19	NA	NA	TRBJ2-5	CASSIEAGQETQYF	TGTGCCAGTAGTATCGAGGCGGGGCAAGAGACCCAGTACTTC
TRBV2	NA	NA	TRBJ1-2	CASSEGADYGYTF	TGTGCCAGCAGTGAAGGGGCAGACTATGGCTACACCTTC
TRBV2	NA	NA	TRBJ1-1	CASSGTPWTEAFF	TGTGCCAGCAGTGGGACACCCTGGACTGAAGCTTTCTTT
TRBV2	NA	TRBD1	TRBJ1-6	CASSNYDPGTVHSPLHF	TGTGCCAGCAGTAACTACGACCCCGGGACAGTCCATTCACCCCTCCACTTT
TRBV5-1	NA	NA	TRBJ1-1	CASSLGGRTEAFF	TGCGCCAGCAGCTTGGGGGGCCGCACTGAAGCTTTCTTT
TRBV4-3	NA	NA	TRBJ2-5	CASSPHTRETQYF	TGCGCCAGCAGCCCACACACACGAGAGACCCAGTACTTC
TRBV5-6	NA	TRBD1	TRBJ1-2	CASSLGQGGDHYTF	TGTGCCAGCAGCTTGGGGCAGGGGGGAGATCACTACACCTTC
TRBV6-5	NA	NA	TRBJ1-2	CASKGGSGANYGYTF	TGTGCCAGCAAAGGAGGGAGCGGCGCCAACTATGGCTACACCTTC
TRBV19	NA	NA	TRBJ2-7	CASSHRDNTYEQYF	TGTGCCAGTAGTCACCGAGACAACACCTACGAGCAGTACTTC
TRBV18	NA	TRBD1	TRBJ2-2	CASSLLGQGAGGTGELFF	TGTGCCAGCTCACTACTTGGACAGGGGGCCGGCGGGACCGGGGAGCTGTTTTTT
TRBV6-5	NA	TRBD1	TRBJ1-3	CASSYRQGSGNTIYF	TGTGCCAGCAGTTACCGACAGGGCTCTGGAAACACCATATATTTT
TRBV7-9	once	NA	TRBJ2-7	CASSSTRQEGAYEQYF	TGTGCCAGCAGCTCAACCCGACAGGAAGGGGCTTACGAGCAGTACTTC
TRBV6-6	NA	TRBD2	TRBJ2-2	CASTPQTSGGSGELFF	TGTGCCAGCACCCCCCAGACTAGCGGGGGTTCCGGGGAGCTGTTTTTT
TRBV5-1	once	NA	TRBJ1-6	CASTLEGGKDSPLHF	TGCGCCAGCACCTTGGAGGGGGGGAAGGATTCACCCCTCCACTTT
TRBV4-1	NA	TRBD2	TRBJ2-7	CASSLTSGALYEQYF	TGCGCCAGCAGCCTGACTAGCGGGGCGCTCTACGAGCAGTACTTC
TRBV5-1	NA	TRBD1	TRBJ2-1	CASSLGQGYYNEQFF	TGCGCCAGCAGCTTGGGACAGGGCTACTACAATGAGCAGTTCTTC
TRBV4-3	NA	NA	TRBJ2-3	CASSQTLMRTDTQYF	TGCGCCAGCAGCCAAACCCTCATGCGAACAGATACGCAGTATTTT
TRBV6-1	NA	NA	TRBJ1-5	CASSYQPQHF	TGTGCCAGCAGCTATCAGCCCCAGCATTTT
TRBV5-1	NA	TRBD1	TRBJ1-1	CASSWDRGLNTEAFF	TGCGCCAGCAGCTGGGACAGGGGCTTGAACACTGAAGCTTTCTTT
TRBV7-2	once	TRBD2	TRBJ2-7	CASSQGLAPEQYF	TGTGCCAGCAGCCAGGGACTAGCGCCCGAGCAGTACTTC
TRBV15	few	NA	TRBJ1-2	CATSSALGRDYGYTF	TGTGCCACCAGCAGCGCCTTAGGCAGGGACTATGGCTACACCTTC
TRBV7-2	NA	TRBD1	TRBJ1-2	CASSDRGAANYGYTF	TGTGCCAGCAGCGACAGGGGGGCTGCTAACTATGGCTACACCTTC
TRBV6-6	NA	NA	TRBJ1-3	CASSRTGVNYGNTIYF	TGTGCCAGCAGTCGGACGGGGGTGAACTATGGAAACACCATATATTTT
TRBV27	NA	TRBD2	TRBJ2-1	CASTRLAGGPSYNEQFF	TGTGCCAGCACCAGACTAGCGGGGGGCCCCTCCTACAATGAGCAGTTCTTC